The sequence of this TCR beta chain was determined in a study of control samples from healthy donors and cancer patients. There are 15 residues in the CDR3. With V trimmed by 8 bases and J by 1 base, 9 bases remained unmatched. In germline, CDR1 is MNHEY, CDR2 SVGAGI. Profiled with immunoSEQ multiplex PCR; TCRdb holds only in-frame clones, not every one. Of 200,000 or so clones listed, about 91% were seen once; the top ten hold roughly 1.9%. The chain joins TRBV6-5 to TRBJ1-1; 8 bases map to TRBD1. Sequenced input: blood. The origin of this receptor is a young man in good health. CDR3 DNA sequence: TGTGCCAGCGATTGGGCAGGGGGCTGGAACACTGAAGCTTTCTTT. This translates into CASDWAGGWNTEAFF.